A selection of T cell receptor beta chains follows, all from one sample in a study of a mutant IDH1 vaccine in newly diagnosed glioma. The data were produced by immunoSEQ multiplex PCR, yet TCRdb's version contains in-frame clones alone and is incomplete. The data contain just over 65,000 clones, approximately 81% of them seen just once; the ten biggest clones take up about 12%. These receptors are not linked to any known antigen. The starting material was PBMCs, obtained from a glioma patient whose treatment included an IDH1 peptide vaccine. All receptors come from a man aged 18 to 29 with glioma. The CDR3 runs from the conserved cysteine through the conserved F or W. A D gene is named only where the DNA matches it firmly. Clone size appears in some rows only: once, few, many, or a class for an expanded clone.

>.|TRBJ1-4|.|TRBV19
CASSPKWTAVIEKLFF
TGTGCCAGTAGTCCTAAGTGGACAGCCGTGATTGAAAAACTGTTTTTT
>.|TRBJ1-1|.|TRBV19
CASRPQGTLNTEAFF
TGTGCCAGTAGGCCCCAGGGGACCCTGAACACTGAAGCTTTCTTT
>.|TRBJ1-2|TRBD1|TRBV28
CASSSRGPSYTF
TGTGCCAGCAGTTCCAGGGGGCCCAGCTACACCTTC
>few|TRBJ1-5|.|TRBV7-2
CASSLEAGDQPQHF
TGTGCCAGCAGCTTAGAGGCGGGGGATCAGCCCCAGCATTTT
>.|TRBJ2-6|.|TRBV9
CASRGGAGANVLTF
TGTGCCAGCAGGGGGGGGGCCGGGGCCAACGTCCTGACTTTC
>.|TRBJ1-3|.|TRBV30
CAWSGVPGSGNTIYF
TGTGCCTGGAGTGGGGTGCCTGGCTCTGGAAACACCATATATTTT
>.|TRBJ1-4|TRBD1|TRBV4-3
CASSHRSDRGEEKLFF
TGCGCCAGCAGCCACCGATCTGACAGGGGAGAAGAAAAACTGTTTTTT
>.|TRBJ1-4|TRBD1|TRBV19
CASSTRQGIGEKLFF
TGTGCCAGTAGTACCCGACAGGGGATCGGTGAAAAACTGTTTTTT
>.|TRBJ2-7|.|TRBV5-3
CARSPGGQGSRYEQYF
TGTGCCAGAAGCCCCGGGGGGCAGGGGAGTAGGTACGAGCAGTACTTC
>.|TRBJ2-7|TRBD1|TRBV6-5
CASSYSTGIYEQYF
TGTGCCAGCAGTTACTCGACAGGGATCTACGAGCAGTACTTC
>.|TRBJ2-3|TRBD2|TRBV4-3
CASSLGLAGTDTQYF
TGCGCCAGCAGCCTGGGACTAGCGGGCACAGATACGCAGTATTTT
>.|TRBJ2-3|TRBD2|TRBV19
CASSMGTSGLTDTQYF
TGTGCCAGTAGTATGGGGACTAGCGGGCTCACAGATACGCAGTATTTT
>.|TRBJ2-3|.|TRBV27
CASSLRRPGPGTDTQYF
TGTGCCAGCAGCCTGCGAAGGCCAGGCCCGGGCACAGATACGCAGTATTTT
>.|TRBJ1-5|.|TRBV19
CASSPSWRRSNQPQHF
TGTGCCAGTAGTCCCTCCTGGAGGCGAAGCAATCAGCCCCAGCATTTT
>.|TRBJ2-5|.|TRBV18
CASSPAGRETQYF
TGTGCCAGCTCACCGGCCGGGAGAGAGACCCAGTACTTC
>.|TRBJ2-3|TRBD2|TRBV4-2
CASSQDDALAGAPDTQYF
TGTGCCAGCAGCCAAGACGACGCGCTAGCGGGAGCTCCAGATACGCAGTATTTT
>.|TRBJ2-1|TRBD2|TRBV6-5
CASSYGSGVEQFF
TGTGCCAGCAGTTACGGGAGCGGGGTTGAGCAGTTCTTC
>.|TRBJ2-7|.|TRBV18
CASSPARDEQYF
TGTGCCAGCTCACCGGCTAGGGACGAGCAGTACTTC
>.|TRBJ1-2|TRBD1|TRBV5-1
CASSLGGITGEGYTF
TGCGCCAGCAGCTTGGGCGGTATCACAGGGGAAGGCTACACCTTC
>.|TRBJ1-1|.|TRBV5-5
CASSLASLLNTEAFF
TGTGCCAGCAGCTTGGCTTCTTTGCTGAACACTGAAGCTTTCTTT
>.|TRBJ2-5|TRBD1|TRBV14
CASSQIQGQGPRETQYF
TGTGCCAGCAGCCAAATCCAAGGACAGGGTCCCCGGGAGACCCAGTACTTC
>.|TRBJ1-1|.|TRBV7-9
CASSLRARGDTEAFF
TGTGCCAGCAGCTTAAGGGCCAGGGGAGACACTGAAGCTTTCTTT
>.|TRBJ2-7|.|TRBV29-1
CSVEADASYEQYF
TGCAGCGTTGAGGCGGACGCCTCCTACGAGCAGTACTTC
>.|TRBJ1-2|.|TRBV4-2
CASSQDKGYTVYGYTF
TGTGCCAGCAGCCAAGATAAGGGGTATACCGTCTATGGCTACACCTTC
>few|TRBJ1-2|.|TRBV2
CASSVLSYGYTF
TGTGCCAGCAGCGTACTCAGCTATGGCTACACCTTC
>.|TRBJ2-7|TRBD1|TRBV11-3
CASSLGRGSPEQYF
TGTGCCAGCAGCTTGGGCAGGGGGTCCCCCGAGCAGTACTTC
>.|TRBJ1-2|TRBD1|TRBV28
CASSKGTGSNYGYTF
TGTGCCAGCAGTAAAGGGACAGGGAGTAACTATGGCTACACCTTC
>.|TRBJ1-6|.|TRBV9
CASSLSQGNSPLHF
TGTGCCAGCAGCCTTAGTCAGGGTAATTCACCCCTCCACTTT
>once|TRBJ1-3|.|TRBV5-5
CASSLAPQGSGNTIYF
TGTGCCAGCAGCTTGGCCCCACAAGGGTCTGGAAACACCATATATTTT
>.|TRBJ2-1|.|TRBV19
CASSLGPWAPSRAEQFF
TGTGCCAGTAGTTTGGGGCCGTGGGCCCCATCGAGGGCGGAGCAGTTCTTC
>.|TRBJ1-2|TRBD1|TRBV7-2
CASSTRPGQGGRGYTF
TGTGCCAGCAGCACTCGTCCGGGACAGGGAGGACGTGGCTACACCTTC
>.|TRBJ1-2|TRBD1|TRBV19
CATTDRGYGYTF
TGTGCCACTACGGACAGGGGATATGGCTACACCTTC
>few|TRBJ1-1|.|TRBV6-5
CASSNGPDEAFF
TGTGCCAGCAGTAACGGACCGGATGAAGCTTTCTTT
>.|TRBJ1-2|.|TRBV9
CASSVAPGAEGYTF
TGTGCCAGCAGCGTAGCTCCAGGGGCGGAGGGCTACACCTTC
>.|TRBJ2-7|.|TRBV27
CASSLQGSSEQYF
TGTGCCAGCAGTTTACAGGGCAGCAGCGAGCAGTACTTC
>.|TRBJ2-7|.|TRBV23-1
CASSQLPELEGAYEQYF
TGCGCCAGCAGTCAATTGCCAGAGCTGGAGGGGGCTTACGAGCAGTACTTC
>.|TRBJ1-4|.|TRBV9
CASSVSTGEKLFF
TGTGCCAGCAGCGTATCGACGGGTGAAAAACTGTTTTTT
>.|TRBJ1-1|.|TRBV6-1
CASSEANLNTEAFF
TGTGCCAGCAGTGAGGCGAACTTGAACACTGAAGCTTTCTTT
>.|TRBJ2-5|TRBD1|TRBV4-3
CASSQGTGNQETQYF
TGCGCCAGCAGCCAAGGGACAGGGAACCAAGAGACCCAGTACTTC
>.|TRBJ2-5|.|TRBV29-1
CSVVSPLRGTQYF
TGCAGCGTTGTGTCGCCTCTTCGAGGGACCCAGTACTTC
>.|TRBJ1-1|TRBD1|TRBV11-1
CASSRGGVNTEAFF
TGTGCCAGCAGCCGAGGGGGCGTCAACACTGAAGCTTTCTTT
>.|TRBJ2-1|.|TRBV10-3
CAISLGIGGAYNEQFF
TGTGCCATCAGCCTCGGAATTGGCGGGGCCTACAATGAGCAGTTCTTC
>.|TRBJ2-5|TRBD2|TRBV5-1
CASSLAGALMETQYF
TGCGCCAGCAGTTTAGCGGGGGCCTTGATGGAGACCCAGTACTTC
>.|TRBJ2-7|TRBD2|TRBV7-6
CASSFSGGAYEQYF
TGTGCCAGCAGCTTTTCGGGGGGAGCCTACGAGCAGTACTTC
>.|TRBJ2-1|TRBD2|TRBV27
CASGLGTNSYNEQFF
TGTGCCAGCGGCCTCGGGACTAACTCCTACAATGAGCAGTTCTTC
>.|TRBJ2-6|.|TRBV30
CAWSRLRGAPSGANVLTF
TGTGCCTGGAGTCGCCTGAGAGGGGCTCCCTCTGGGGCCAACGTCCTGACTTTC
>.|TRBJ1-1|TRBD1|TRBV19
CASSDRDRGNEAFF
TGTGCCAGTAGTGACCGGGACAGGGGTAATGAAGCTTTCTTT